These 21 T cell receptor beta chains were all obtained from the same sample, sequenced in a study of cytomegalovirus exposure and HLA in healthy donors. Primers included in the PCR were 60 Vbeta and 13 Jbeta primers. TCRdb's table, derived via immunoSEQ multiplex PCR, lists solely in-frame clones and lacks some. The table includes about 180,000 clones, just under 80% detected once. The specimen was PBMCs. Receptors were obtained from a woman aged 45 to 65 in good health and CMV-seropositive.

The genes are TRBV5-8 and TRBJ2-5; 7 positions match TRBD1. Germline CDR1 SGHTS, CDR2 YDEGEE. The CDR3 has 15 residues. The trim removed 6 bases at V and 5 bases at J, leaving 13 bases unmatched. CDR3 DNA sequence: TGTGCCAGCAACCCCGGACAGGCCGTGGCCGAGACCCAGTACTTC. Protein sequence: CASNPGQAVAETQYF.

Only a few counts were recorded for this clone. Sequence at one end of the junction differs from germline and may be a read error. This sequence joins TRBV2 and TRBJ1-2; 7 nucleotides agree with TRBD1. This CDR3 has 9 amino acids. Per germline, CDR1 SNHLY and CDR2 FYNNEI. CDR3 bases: TGTGCCAGCAGCCGGGACAGAGCGTTC. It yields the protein CASSRDRAF.

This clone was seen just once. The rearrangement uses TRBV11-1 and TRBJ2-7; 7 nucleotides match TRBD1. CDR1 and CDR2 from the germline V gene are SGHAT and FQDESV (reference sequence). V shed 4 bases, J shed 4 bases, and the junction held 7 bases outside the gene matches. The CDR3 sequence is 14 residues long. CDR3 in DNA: TGTGCCAGCAGCTCCGCCGGGACAGCTTACGAGCAGTACTTC. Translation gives CASSSAGTAYEQYF.

This CDR3 reads CASSEPGRVLEAFF. CDR3 bases: TGCGCCAGCAGTGAACCGGGGAGGGTCCTAGAAGCTTTCTTT. V is TRBV10-2 and J is TRBJ1-1; D gene uncertain. The CDR3 sequence is 14 residues long. Germline CDR1 reads WSHSY; CDR2 reads SAAADI. The V end lost 3 bases, the J end lost 8 bases, and 16 bases lay between the germline ends.

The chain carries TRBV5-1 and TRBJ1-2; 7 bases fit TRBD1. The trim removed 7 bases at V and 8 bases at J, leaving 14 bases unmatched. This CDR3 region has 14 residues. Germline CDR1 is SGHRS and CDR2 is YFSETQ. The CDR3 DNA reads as TGCGCCAGCCATCTCGACAGGGTGACGGGGGGCTACACCTTC. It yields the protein CASHLDRVTGGYTF.

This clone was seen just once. CDR3 in DNA: TGCGCCAGCAGCCCGACGGGACTAGCCTACAATGAGCAGTTCTTC. This sequence encodes CASSPTGLAYNEQFF. The chain combines TRBV5-1 with TRBJ2-1; 8 nucleotides match TRBD2. The CDR3 runs 15 residues. Trimming took 4 bases from V and 2 from J; bases not matched to a gene: 5. Per germline, CDR1 SGHRS and CDR2 YFSETQ. Together with reference TRBV5-1 and TRBJ2-1, the CDR3 gives the full variable domain: KAGVTQTPRYLIKTRGQQVTLSCSPISGHRSVSWYQQTPGQGLQFLFEYFSETQRNKGNFPGRFSGRQFSNSRSEMNVSTLELGDSALYLCASSPTGLAYNEQFFGPGTRLTVL.

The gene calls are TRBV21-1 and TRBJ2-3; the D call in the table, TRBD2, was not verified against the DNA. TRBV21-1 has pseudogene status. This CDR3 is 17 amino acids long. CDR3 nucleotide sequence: TGTGCCAGCAGCAAAGCCCCAGGCCGGAGGACGACAGATACGCAGTATTTT. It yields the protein CASSKAPGRRTTDTQYF.

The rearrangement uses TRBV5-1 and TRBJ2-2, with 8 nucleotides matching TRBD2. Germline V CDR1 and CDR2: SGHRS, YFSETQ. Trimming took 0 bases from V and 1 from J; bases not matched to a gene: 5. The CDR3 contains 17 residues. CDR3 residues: CASSLDSAGGNTGELFF. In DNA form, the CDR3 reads TGCGCCAGCAGCTTGGACTCGGCGGGGGGGAACACCGGGGAGCTGTTTTTT.

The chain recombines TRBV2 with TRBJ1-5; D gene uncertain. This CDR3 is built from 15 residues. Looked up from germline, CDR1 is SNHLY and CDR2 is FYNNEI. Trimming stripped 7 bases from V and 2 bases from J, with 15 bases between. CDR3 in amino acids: CASTDGPGGNQPQHF. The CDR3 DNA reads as TGTGCCAGCACCGATGGTCCAGGTGGCAATCAGCCCCAGCATTTT.

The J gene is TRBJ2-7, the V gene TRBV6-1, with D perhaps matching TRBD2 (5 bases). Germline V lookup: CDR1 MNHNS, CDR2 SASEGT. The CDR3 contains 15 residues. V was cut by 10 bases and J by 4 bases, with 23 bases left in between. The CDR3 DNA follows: TGTGCCACTAGCAATAGGTTGACGGGTCCTTACGAGCAGTACTTC. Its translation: CATSNRLTGPYEQYF.

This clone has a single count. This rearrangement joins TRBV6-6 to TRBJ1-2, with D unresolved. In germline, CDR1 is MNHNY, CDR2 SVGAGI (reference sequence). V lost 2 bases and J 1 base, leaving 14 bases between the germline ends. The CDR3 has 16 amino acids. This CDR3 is CASSYRGAFDNYGYTF. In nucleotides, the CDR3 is TGTGCCAGCAGTTACAGAGGAGCGTTTGATAACTATGGCTACACCTTC.

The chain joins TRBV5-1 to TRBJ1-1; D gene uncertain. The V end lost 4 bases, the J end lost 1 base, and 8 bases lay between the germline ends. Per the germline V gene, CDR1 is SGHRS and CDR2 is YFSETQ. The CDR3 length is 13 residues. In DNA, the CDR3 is TGCGCCAGCAGCCCCGGGAAGAACACTGAAGCTTTCTTT. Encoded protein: CASSPGKNTEAFF.

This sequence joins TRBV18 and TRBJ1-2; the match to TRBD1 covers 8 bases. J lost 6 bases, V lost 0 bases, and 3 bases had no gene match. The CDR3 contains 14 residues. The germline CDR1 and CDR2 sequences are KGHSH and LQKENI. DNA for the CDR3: TGTGCCAGCTCACCACCCTCAGGGGGCGATGGCTACACCTTC. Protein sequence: CASSPPSGGDGYTF.

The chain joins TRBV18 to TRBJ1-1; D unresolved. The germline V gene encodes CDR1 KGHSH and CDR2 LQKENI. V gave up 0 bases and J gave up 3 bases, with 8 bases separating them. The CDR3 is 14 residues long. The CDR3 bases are TGTGCCAGCTCACCACCCCCCGGGGACACTGAAGCTTTCTTT. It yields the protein CASSPPPGDTEAFF.

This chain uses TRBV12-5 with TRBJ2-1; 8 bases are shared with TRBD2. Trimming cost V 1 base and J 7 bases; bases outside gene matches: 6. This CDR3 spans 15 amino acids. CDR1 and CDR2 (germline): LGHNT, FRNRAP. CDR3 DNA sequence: TGTGCTAGTGGTTTGGGGGCGGGGGGTAGTAATGAGCAGTTCTTC. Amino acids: CASGLGAGGSNEQFF.

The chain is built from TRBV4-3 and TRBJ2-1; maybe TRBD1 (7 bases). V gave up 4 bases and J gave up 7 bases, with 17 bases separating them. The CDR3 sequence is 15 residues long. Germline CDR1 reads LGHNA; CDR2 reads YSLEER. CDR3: CASSLQGLGGNEQFF. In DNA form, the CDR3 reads TGCGCCAGCAGCCTACAGGGGTTGGGGGGAAATGAGCAGTTCTTC.

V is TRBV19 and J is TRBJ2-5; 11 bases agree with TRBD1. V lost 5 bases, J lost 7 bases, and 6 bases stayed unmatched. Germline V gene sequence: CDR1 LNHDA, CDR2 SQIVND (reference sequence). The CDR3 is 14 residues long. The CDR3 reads CASSYGQGAGTQYF. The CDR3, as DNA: TGTGCCAGTAGTTATGGACAGGGGGCAGGGACCCAGTACTTC.

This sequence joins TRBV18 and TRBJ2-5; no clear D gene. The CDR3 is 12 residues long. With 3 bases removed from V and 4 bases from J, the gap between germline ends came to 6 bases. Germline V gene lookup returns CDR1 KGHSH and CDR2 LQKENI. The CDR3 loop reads CASSPPGETQYF. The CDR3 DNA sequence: TGTGCCAGCTCACCCCCAGGAGAGACCCAGTACTTC.

This CDR3 is CASSLDRPYEQYF. In DNA, the CDR3 is TGCGCCAGCAGCTTAGACAGGCCCTACGAGCAGTACTTC. The rearrangement uses TRBV5-1 and TRBJ2-7, with D maybe TRBD1 (6 bases). The CDR3 spans 13 residues. Germline loops: CDR1 SGHRS, CDR2 YFSETQ. The V end was cut by 2 bases, the J end by 2 bases, with 8 bases between.

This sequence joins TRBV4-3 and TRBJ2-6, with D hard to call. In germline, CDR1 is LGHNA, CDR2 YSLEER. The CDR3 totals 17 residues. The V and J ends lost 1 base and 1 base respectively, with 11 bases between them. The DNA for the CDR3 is TGCGCCAGCAGCCAAGTTGTCGGGTCGTCTGGGGCCAACGTCCTGACTTTC. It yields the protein CASSQVVGSSGANVLTF.

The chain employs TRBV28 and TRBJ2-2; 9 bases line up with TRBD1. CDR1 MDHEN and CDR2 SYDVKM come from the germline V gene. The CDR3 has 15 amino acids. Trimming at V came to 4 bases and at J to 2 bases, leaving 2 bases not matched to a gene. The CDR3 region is CASSSQGANTGELFF. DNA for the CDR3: TGTGCCAGCAGTTCACAGGGGGCCAACACCGGGGAGCTGTTTTTT. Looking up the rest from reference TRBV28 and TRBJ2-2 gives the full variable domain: DVKVTQSSRYLVKRTGEKVFLECVQDMDHENMFWYRQDPGLGLRLIYFSYDVKMKEKGDIPEGYSVSREKKERFSLILESASTNQTSMYLCASSSQGANTGELFFGEGSRLTVL.